This is a list of T cell receptor beta chains from one sample in a study of shared clonotypes between healthy human individuals. Data came from immunoSEQ multiplex PCR; TCRdb stores just in-frame clones and leaves some out. The table shows 2 million to 2.5 million clones, with 93% occurring only once. Sequences were obtained from naive CD4+ T cells from PBMCs. The receptors stem from a man younger than 35 in good health. Some clones in this sample may be carry-over from other donors' samples. The CDR3 runs from the conserved cysteine through the conserved F or W. D genes are given only for firm matches. The size of a clone is reported for some rows only, either as once, few or many, or as a class for expanded clones.

size	V	J	D	CDR3	DNA
NA	TRBV27	TRBJ2-5	TRBD2	CASSPGTSGGKTQYF	TGTGCCAGCAGTCCCGGGACTAGCGGGGGAAAGACCCAGTACTTC
once	TRBV7-8	TRBJ2-3	TRBD2	CASSAGLAVSTDTQYF	TGTGCCAGCAGCGCGGGACTAGCGGTTAGCACAGATACGCAGTATTTT
NA	TRBV15	TRBJ2-7	NA	CATSRSRGGIYEQYF	TGTGCCACCAGCAGAAGCAGGGGTGGCATCTACGAGCAGTACTTC
NA	TRBV19	TRBJ2-1	NA	CASNEGSARVRFF	TGTGCCAGTAACGAGGGGAGCGCCCGAGTCCGGTTCTTC
NA	TRBV19	TRBJ1-5	NA	CASSIWGVGGNQPQHF	TGTGCCAGTAGTATATGGGGCGTTGGGGGCAATCAGCCCCAGCATTTT
NA	TRBV7-9	TRBJ1-1	TRBD1	CASSLTSGGSNTEAFF	TGTGCCAGCAGCTTAACGTCAGGGGGCTCTAACACTGAAGCTTTCTTT
NA	TRBV5-1	TRBJ1-1	NA	CASSLDSPMNTEAFF	TGCGCCAGCAGCTTGGACAGTCCTATGAACACTGAAGCTTTCTTT
NA	TRBV7-9	TRBJ1-6	NA	CASSLGSSYNSPLHF	TGTGCCAGCAGCTTAGGAAGCTCCTATAATTCACCCCTCCACTTT
NA	TRBV11-2	TRBJ2-7	NA	CASSFIGLSYEQYF	TGTGCCAGCAGTTTTATCGGGTTGTCCTACGAGCAGTACTTC
NA	TRBV7-9	TRBJ1-1	NA	CASSYTAGNNPEAFF	TGTGCCAGCAGCTACACGGCAGGGAACAATCCCGAAGCTTTCTTT
NA	TRBV5-1	TRBJ1-3	NA	CASSLGGGRGNTIYF	TGCGCCAGCAGCCTGGGGGGCGGCCGTGGAAACACCATATATTTT
NA	TRBV11-2	TRBJ1-3	TRBD1	CASSFIQGANGNTIYF	TGTGCCAGCAGCTTTATACAGGGGGCTAATGGAAACACCATATATTTT
NA	TRBV5-1	TRBJ2-5	TRBD1	CASSNSGQAETQYF	TGCGCCAGCAGCAACTCCGGACAGGCCGAGACCCAGTACTTC
NA	TRBV7-9	TRBJ2-7	TRBD1	CASSAGTGGSYEQYF	TGTGCCAGCAGCGCCGGGACAGGGGGCAGCTACGAGCAGTACTTC
NA	TRBV7-8	TRBJ2-1	NA	CASSPREARGNEQFF	TGTGCCAGCAGCCCCCGGGAAGCGCGGGGCAATGAGCAGTTCTTC
NA	TRBV27	TRBJ1-5	TRBD1	CASSPWTGGNQPQHF	TGTGCCAGCAGTCCTTGGACAGGGGGGAATCAGCCCCAGCATTTT
NA	TRBV19	TRBJ2-3	NA	CASSILAGTDTQYF	TGTGCCAGTAGTATACTAGCAGGCACAGATACGCAGTATTTT
once	TRBV14	TRBJ2-7	TRBD2	CASSHPTPPGGPDEQYF	TGTGCCAGCAGCCATCCCACCCCCCCGGGAGGGCCCGACGAGCAGTACTTC
NA	TRBV5-1	TRBJ2-5	TRBD1	CASSPDRTQETQYF	TGCGCCAGCAGCCCGGACAGGACACAAGAGACCCAGTACTTC
NA	TRBV5-1	TRBJ1-3	TRBD1	CASSLWDRTRSGNTIYF	TGCGCCAGCAGCTTATGGGACAGGACCCGCTCTGGAAACACCATATATTTT
NA	TRBV19	TRBJ2-1	TRBD2	CASSPRLAGVNEQFF	TGTGCCAGTAGTCCCCGACTAGCGGGAGTGAATGAGCAGTTCTTC
NA	TRBV7-3	TRBJ2-3	NA	CASSLTAADTDTQYF	TGTGCCAGCAGCTTAACTGCGGCAGACACAGATACGCAGTATTTT
NA	TRBV5-1	TRBJ2-3	NA	CASRAVGGSTDTQYF	TGCGCCAGCAGAGCGGTCGGGGGTAGTACAGATACGCAGTATTTT
NA	TRBV5-1	TRBJ1-4	NA	CASSLTGPSNEKLFF	TGCGCCAGCAGCTTAACCGGGCCCTCTAATGAAAAACTGTTTTTT
NA	TRBV5-5	TRBJ2-3	NA	CASSLGSGFYTDTQYF	TGTGCCAGCAGCTTGGGTAGCGGCTTTTACACAGATACGCAGTATTTT
NA	TRBV7-8	TRBJ2-2	TRBD2	CASSFFGLAVNTGELFF	TGTGCCAGCAGCTTTTTCGGACTAGCGGTAAACACCGGGGAGCTGTTTTTT
few	TRBV10-1	TRBJ1-2	TRBD1	CASSGPGQKVYGYTF	TGCGCCAGCAGTGGACCGGGACAGAAAGTCTATGGCTACACCTTC
few	TRBV11-3	TRBJ1-3	NA	CASSAWSQGPIYF	TGTGCCAGCAGCGCATGGTCTCAGGGACCCATATATTTT
NA	TRBV7-9	TRBJ1-1	NA	CASSLEQNTEAFF	TGTGCCAGCAGCTTAGAACAGAACACTGAAGCTTTCTTT
NA	TRBV6-1	TRBJ2-7	NA	CASSEIVYEQYF	TGTGCCAGCAGTGAGATCGTCTACGAGCAGTACTTC
NA	TRBV28	TRBJ2-2	NA	CASSFGGVDAGELFF	TGTGCCAGCAGTTTTGGAGGCGTGGACGCCGGGGAGCTGTTTTTT
NA	TRBV28	TRBJ2-7	NA	CASTKGVPPYEQYF	TGTGCCAGCACCAAGGGTGTGCCTCCCTACGAGCAGTACTTC
NA	TRBV6-5	TRBJ1-2	NA	CASSYSTGNYGYTF	TGTGCCAGCAGTTACTCCACGGGAAACTATGGCTACACCTTC
NA	TRBV7-3	TRBJ2-2	TRBD2	CASSLNRGRAPGELFF	TGTGCCAGCAGCTTAAATCGCGGGAGGGCCCCCGGGGAGCTGTTTTTT
NA	TRBV7-9	TRBJ1-2	NA	CASSPASYGYTF	TGTGCCAGCAGCCCCGCCTCCTATGGCTACACCTTC
NA	TRBV4-1	TRBJ2-7	TRBD1	CASSQGRPGQGAYEQYF	TGCGCCAGCAGCCAAGGCCGGCCAGGACAGGGGGCATACGAGCAGTACTTC
NA	TRBV18	TRBJ2-3	TRBD1	CASSPTGYELDTQYF	TGTGCCAGCTCTCCGACAGGGTACGAGTTGGATACGCAGTATTTT
NA	TRBV18	TRBJ1-5	NA	CASSPQGDQPQHF	TGTGCCAGCTCACCTCAAGGGGATCAGCCCCAGCATTTT
NA	TRBV28	TRBJ2-3	NA	CASIREGTDTQYF	TGTGCCAGCATCAGGGAGGGCACAGATACGCAGTATTTT
NA	TRBV29-1	TRBJ2-1	TRBD2	CSVEEDSGNSYNEQFF	TGCAGCGTTGAAGAAGATAGCGGGAACTCCTACAATGAGCAGTTCTTC
NA	TRBV5-5	TRBJ1-5	NA	CASSLAEEPQHF	TGTGCCAGCAGCTTGGCCGAGGAGCCCCAGCATTTT
NA	TRBV29-1	TRBJ2-7	NA	CSVVGGAPSEQYF	TGCAGCGTTGTGGGCGGGGCTCCGTCCGAGCAGTACTTC
NA	TRBV21-1	TRBJ2-2	NA	CARTTIIDGCATGELFF	TGTGCCAGGACCACTATCATAGACGGCTGTGCCACCGGGGAGCTGTTTTTT
NA	TRBV5-6	TRBJ2-6	NA	CASSQISNSGANVLTF	TGTGCCAGCAGCCAAATCTCAAACTCTGGGGCCAACGTCCTGACTTTC
NA	TRBV18	TRBJ1-2	NA	CASSPPGVSKGYTF	TGTGCCAGCTCACCTCCAGGGGTTTCGAAAGGCTACACCTTC
NA	TRBV6-1	TRBJ1-1	NA	CASSEFSGASTEAFF	TGTGCCAGCAGTGAATTCTCAGGGGCGTCCACTGAAGCTTTCTTT
NA	TRBV29-1	TRBJ2-7	NA	CSVVIGQTLGEQYF	TGCAGCGTTGTGATAGGGCAGACGTTGGGCGAGCAGTACTTC
NA	TRBV5-1	TRBJ2-1	TRBD2	CASSLDILREQGEQFF	TGCGCCAGCAGCTTGGATATTTTGCGGGAGCAAGGTGAGCAGTTCTTC
NA	TRBV7-9	TRBJ2-1	TRBD2	CASSSGTSGPRSSYNEQFF	TGTGCCAGCAGCTCCGGGACTAGCGGGCCTCGGAGCTCCTACAATGAGCAGTTCTTC